This entry features one TCR beta chain sequence. Its cognate antigen is unknown. Extracted RNA was reverse transcribed into cDNA, the sequencing template. Repertoires were generated with immunoSEQ multiplex PCR, while TCRdb's copy carries only in-frame clones and drops some. The sample holds under 200,000 clones, around 60% seen once. The record originates from a study of CD8+ T cells in alopecia areata. Study results and limitations: Only one nonresponder was present, which leaves the link between baseline CD8+ expansion and response uncertain. Within the top 100, expanded CD8+ clones significantly decreased with tofacitinib, as did scalp clonality.

Sample treatment: oral pan-JAK inhibitor, 5-10 mg twice daily. Samples from alopecia areata patients were lesional scalp punch biopsies and peripheral blood. This sequence originates from a human donor with alopecia areata. The sequencing here drew on CD4+ T cells sorted from blood, taken at week 24, from a patient treated with tofacitinib.

The CDR3 DNA sequence: TGTGCCAGCAGCAACCCCCAAGCGGGGCCCTCCTACAATGAGCAGTTCTTC. This gives the protein CASSNPQAGPSYNEQFF. The chain links TRBV7-9 to TRBJ2-1; TRBD2 matches at 7 bases. The J segment lost 0 bases and the V segment lost 5 bases, leaving 10 bases of the junction unmatched. Per germline, CDR1 SEHNR and CDR2 FQNEAQ (reference sequence). CDR3 length equals 17 residues.